This T cell receptor (beta chain) was sequenced during a study of T cell changes during pregnancy in multiple sclerosis. The table came from immunoSEQ multiplex PCR; TCRdb's copy has only in-frame clones and leaves some out. The sample carries roughly 42,000 clones, 89% recorded once. This CDR3 region has 16 residues. V shed 8 bases and J shed 7 bases, with 27 bases lying between them. Germline V gives CDR1 ENHRY, CDR2 SYGVKD. The clonotype was recovered from a female donor with multiple sclerosis, enrolled in a pregnancy study. The sequenced sample was CD4+ T cells from peripheral blood mononuclear cells, obtained in the first trimester of pregnancy. The rearrangement uses TRBV10-3 and TRBJ2-7; D might be TRBD2 (6 bases). This CDR3 reads CAIGAGLKRVAGEQYF. In DNA, the CDR3 is TGTGCCATCGGCGCTGGACTGAAGCGGGTGGCCGGAGAGCAGTACTTC.